This T cell receptor (beta chain) was sequenced in a study of shared clonotypes between healthy human individuals. Findings and limits, study-wide: Among the subsets, naive ones generally showed larger estimated richness than memory ones. Clonotype sharing among donors was thought likely to change with sequencing depth.

Germline CDR1 is MNHEY and CDR2 is SMNVEV (reference sequence). V gave up 6 bases and J gave up 7 bases; unmatched junction bases: 15. This CDR3 region has 16 residues. Repertoires were generated with immunoSEQ multiplex PCR, while TCRdb's copy carries only in-frame clones and drops some. Among about 340,000 clones, around 67% were seen once, and the ten largest hold about 10%. A word on this clone: The antigen is unknown.

J is TRBJ2-1 and V is TRBV27, with TRBD2 identical over 7 bases. The sequenced sample was memory CD4+ T cells sorted from blood. Subset of the sample: CD45RA-negative fraction. The sequence came from a man younger than 45 in good health. In DNA form, the CDR3 reads TGTGCCAGCAGGGGAGGGAGTCAATGGTTCAATAATGAGCAGTTCTTC. It encodes CASRGGSQWFNNEQFF.